This entry is about one TCR beta chain. V was pared by 12 bases and J by 8 bases, with 7 bases of the junction left unmatched. The germline V gene encodes CDR1 KGHDR and CDR2 SFDVKD. The CDR3 sequence is 13 residues long. This specimen comes from a study of identical twins. TCRdb passed the 5' RACE reads through MiXCR, listing each CDR3 protein once. Altogether hundreds of thousands of distinct CDR3 sequences are present, roughly an eighth being singletons, with the ten largest covering 1.5% to 2%. This sample also belongs to another study, concerning yellow fever vaccine responses in identical twins.

The sequence was obtained from a young woman in good health. The rearrangement joins TRBV24-1 to TRBJ2-1; 12 bases are shared with TRBD2. Sequencing input: PBMCs. CDR3: CAAETSGRYEQFF. DNA of the CDR3: TGTGCCGCCGAGACTAGCGGGAGATATGAGCAGTTCTTC.